These T cell receptor beta chains were read from a single sample in a study of T cell repertoires in cytomegalovirus infection. A single record per CDR3 protein comes from TCRdb applying MiXCR to the reads. The sample holds about 230,000 distinct CDR3 sequences, around 6.4% seen once. What was sequenced was PBMCs. These receptors were taken from a human donor in good health (CMV status not recorded). Some clones in this sample may be carry-over from other donors' samples. CDR3s include the opening cysteine and the closing phenylalanine or tryptophan. The D gene is left open where the match is weak. The listing skips clone size in some rows; elsewhere it reads once, few, many or a size class.

j_call: TRBJ2-7; cdr3_length: 16; clone_size: many; v_call: TRBV20-1; d_call: TRBD2; cdr3_aa: CSASISGGTLFYEQYF; cdr3_nt: TGCAGTGCTAGTATTAGCGGGGGGACCCTTTTCTACGAGCAGTACTTC
j_call: TRBJ1-1; cdr3_length: 13; clone_size: many; v_call: TRBV7-3; d_call: NA; cdr3_aa: CASSQDPPTEAFF; cdr3_nt: TGTGCCAGCAGCCAGGACCCTCCCACTGAAGCTTTCTTT
j_call: TRBJ2-1; cdr3_length: 13; clone_size: many; v_call: TRBV7-2; d_call: NA; cdr3_aa: CASSKPSYNEQFF; cdr3_nt: TGTGCCAGCAGCAAGCCCAGTTACAATGAGCAGTTCTTC
j_call: TRBJ2-1; cdr3_length: 15; clone_size: many; v_call: TRBV6-1; d_call: TRBD1; cdr3_aa: CASRTDRVWSNEQFF; cdr3_nt: TGTGCCAGCAGAACCGACAGGGTCTGGTCCAATGAGCAGTTCTTC
j_call: TRBJ2-1; cdr3_length: 14; clone_size: many; v_call: TRBV7-8; d_call: NA; cdr3_aa: CASRPGGEYNEQFF; cdr3_nt: TGTGCCAGCCGGCCGGGGGGCGAGTACAATGAGCAGTTCTTC
j_call: TRBJ1-2; cdr3_length: 13; clone_size: many; v_call: TRBV11-2; d_call: TRBD1; cdr3_aa: CASSPQGAGGYTF; cdr3_nt: TGTGCCAGCAGCCCACAGGGGGCAGGTGGCTACACCTTC
j_call: TRBJ1-1; cdr3_length: 13; clone_size: many; v_call: TRBV12-3/TRBV12-4; d_call: TRBD1; cdr3_aa: CASSFTGVTEAFF; cdr3_nt: TGTGCCAGCAGTTTCACAGGGGTGACTGAAGCTTTCTTT
j_call: TRBJ2-1; cdr3_length: 12; clone_size: many; v_call: TRBV27; d_call: NA; cdr3_aa: CASGQILDEQFF; cdr3_nt: TGTGCCAGCGGACAGATACTCGATGAGCAGTTCTTC
j_call: TRBJ1-5; cdr3_length: 13; clone_size: many; v_call: TRBV7-2; d_call: NA; cdr3_aa: CASSSKSNQPQHF; cdr3_nt: TGTGCCAGCAGCTCAAAATCCAATCAGCCCCAGCATTTT
j_call: TRBJ2-3; cdr3_length: 15; clone_size: many; v_call: TRBV7-2; d_call: NA; cdr3_aa: CASSLDGDSTDTQYF; cdr3_nt: TGTGCCAGCAGCTTAGACGGGGACTCAACAGATACGCAGTATTTT
j_call: TRBJ2-7; cdr3_length: 16; clone_size: many; v_call: TRBV28; d_call: TRBD1; cdr3_aa: CASSTQDRGPSYEQYF; cdr3_nt: TGTGCCAGCAGTACACAGGACAGGGGGCCGTCTTACGAGCAGTACTTC
j_call: TRBJ1-6; cdr3_length: 14; clone_size: many; v_call: TRBV20-1; d_call: NA; cdr3_aa: CSAPIGGKNSPLHF; cdr3_nt: TGCAGTGCCCCGATCGGGGGTAAGAATTCACCCCTCCACTTT
j_call: TRBJ2-7; cdr3_length: 14; clone_size: few; v_call: TRBV29-1; d_call: TRBD1; cdr3_aa: CSVEGQGEVYEQYF; cdr3_nt: TGCAGCGTTGAAGGACAGGGAGAGGTTTACGAGCAGTACTTC
j_call: TRBJ2-1; cdr3_length: 14; clone_size: many; v_call: TRBV7-2; d_call: NA; cdr3_aa: CASSPGRGYNEQFF; cdr3_nt: TGTGCCAGCAGCCCCGGTCGGGGGTACAATGAGCAGTTCTTC
j_call: TRBJ2-1; cdr3_length: 13; clone_size: many; v_call: TRBV7-2; d_call: NA; cdr3_aa: CASKRGTNNEQFF; cdr3_nt: TGTGCCAGCAAACGGGGAACCAACAATGAGCAGTTCTTC
j_call: TRBJ1-1; cdr3_length: 13; clone_size: many; v_call: TRBV14; d_call: NA; cdr3_aa: CASRYRRGTEAFF; cdr3_nt: TGTGCCAGCAGATACCGGAGGGGCACTGAAGCTTTCTTT
j_call: TRBJ1-4; cdr3_length: 16; clone_size: many; v_call: TRBV7-2; d_call: NA; cdr3_aa: CASSLWAIRSNEKLFF; cdr3_nt: TGTGCCAGCAGCTTATGGGCGATAAGGAGCAATGAAAAACTGTTTTTT
j_call: TRBJ2-5; cdr3_length: 14; clone_size: NA; v_call: TRBV28; d_call: TRBD1; cdr3_aa: CASGFGTAQETQYF; cdr3_nt: TGTGCCAGCGGTTTTGGGACAGCCCAAGAGACCCAGTACTTC
j_call: TRBJ1-4; cdr3_length: 15; clone_size: many; v_call: TRBV20-1; d_call: TRBD1; cdr3_aa: CSAREDRGGLEKLFF; cdr3_nt: TGCAGTGCTAGGGAAGACAGGGGGGGACTTGAAAAACTGTTTTTT
j_call: TRBJ2-3; cdr3_length: 13; clone_size: many; v_call: TRBV6-5; d_call: TRBD2; cdr3_aa: CASGEEAGGPRYF; cdr3_nt: TGTGCCAGCGGGGAAGAGGCGGGGGGCCCGAGGTATTTT
j_call: TRBJ1-6; cdr3_length: 16; clone_size: many; v_call: TRBV12-3/TRBV12-4; d_call: TRBD1; cdr3_aa: CASSRPGTGGDSPLHF; cdr3_nt: TGTGCCAGCAGCCGTCCCGGGACAGGGGGAGATTCACCCCTCCACTTT
j_call: TRBJ1-1; cdr3_length: 14; clone_size: many; v_call: TRBV20-1; d_call: NA; cdr3_aa: CSARDSDLNTEAFF; cdr3_nt: TGCAGTGCTAGAGACTCTGATCTGAACACTGAAGCTTTCTTT
j_call: TRBJ2-2; cdr3_length: 14; clone_size: many; v_call: TRBV7-2; d_call: NA; cdr3_aa: CASSSGFSPGELFF; cdr3_nt: TGTGCCAGCAGCTCAGGCTTTAGCCCCGGGGAGCTGTTTTTT
j_call: TRBJ2-3; cdr3_length: 15; clone_size: many; v_call: TRBV7-2; d_call: NA; cdr3_aa: CASRTGPGRTDTQYF; cdr3_nt: TGTGCCAGCAGAACTGGACCGGGTCGGACAGATACGCAGTATTTT
j_call: TRBJ1-2; cdr3_length: 14; clone_size: NA; v_call: TRBV5-5; d_call: NA; cdr3_aa: CASSFPGNRLGYTF; cdr3_nt: TGTGCCAGCAGCTTCCCAGGGAACCGTCTTGGCTACACCTTC
j_call: TRBJ2-5; cdr3_length: 14; clone_size: many; v_call: TRBV7-9; d_call: NA; cdr3_aa: CASSFGPFQETQYF; cdr3_nt: TGTGCCAGCAGCTTTGGGCCATTTCAAGAGACCCAGTACTTC
j_call: TRBJ1-5; cdr3_length: 17; clone_size: many; v_call: TRBV20-1; d_call: NA; cdr3_aa: CSARANVGDLDDQPQHF; cdr3_nt: TGCAGTGCTAGAGCTAATGTAGGGGACCTGGATGATCAGCCCCAGCATTTT
j_call: TRBJ1-3; cdr3_length: 15; clone_size: many; v_call: TRBV11-1; d_call: NA; cdr3_aa: CASSFSGISGNTIYF; cdr3_nt: TGTGCCAGCAGCTTCTCGGGGATCTCTGGAAACACCATATATTTT
j_call: TRBJ2-2; cdr3_length: 15; clone_size: many; v_call: TRBV7-2; d_call: NA; cdr3_aa: CASSFRPSRSGELFF; cdr3_nt: TGTGCCAGCAGCTTTCGTCCTAGTCGGTCCGGGGAGCTGTTTTTT
j_call: TRBJ2-7; cdr3_length: 15; clone_size: many; v_call: TRBV20-1; d_call: NA; cdr3_aa: CSARAMDGFGDEQYF; cdr3_nt: TGCAGTGCTAGAGCGATGGACGGGTTTGGTGACGAGCAGTACTTC
j_call: TRBJ1-5; cdr3_length: 15; clone_size: many; v_call: TRBV12-3/TRBV12-4; d_call: NA; cdr3_aa: CASSLRVGGNQPQHF; cdr3_nt: TGTGCCAGCAGTTTAAGGGTTGGTGGCAATCAGCCCCAGCATTTT
j_call: TRBJ2-3; cdr3_length: 12; clone_size: many; v_call: TRBV28; d_call: TRBD2; cdr3_aa: CASSPLAGAQYF; cdr3_nt: TGTGCCAGCAGTCCTTTAGCGGGGGCGCAGTATTTT
j_call: TRBJ1-1; cdr3_length: 12; clone_size: many; v_call: TRBV7-3; d_call: TRBD1; cdr3_aa: CASRATGTEAFF; cdr3_nt: TGTGCCAGCAGGGCGACAGGGACTGAAGCTTTCTTT
j_call: TRBJ1-5; cdr3_length: 15; clone_size: many; v_call: TRBV20-1; d_call: NA; cdr3_aa: CSALRRDSGNQPQHF; cdr3_nt: TGCAGTGCTCTCAGGCGGGATAGTGGCAATCAGCCCCAGCATTTT
j_call: TRBJ1-1; cdr3_length: 15; clone_size: NA; v_call: TRBV30; d_call: NA; cdr3_aa: CAWSAPGIPNTEAFF; cdr3_nt: TGTGCCTGGAGTGCCCCAGGGATCCCCAACACTGAAGCTTTCTTT
j_call: TRBJ1-6; cdr3_length: 15; clone_size: many; v_call: TRBV7-2; d_call: NA; cdr3_aa: CASSSYRVTNSPLHF; cdr3_nt: TGTGCCAGCAGCTCTTACAGGGTAACGAATTCACCCCTCCACTTT
j_call: TRBJ2-2; cdr3_length: 15; clone_size: many; v_call: TRBV18; d_call: NA; cdr3_aa: CASSQRQQSTGELFF; cdr3_nt: TGTGCCAGCTCACAGAGACAGCAATCCACCGGGGAGCTGTTTTTT
j_call: TRBJ2-6; cdr3_length: 15; clone_size: many; v_call: TRBV7-2; d_call: NA; cdr3_aa: CASSSGGSGANVLTF; cdr3_nt: TGTGCCAGCAGCTCCGGAGGCTCTGGGGCCAACGTCCTGACTTTC
j_call: TRBJ2-7; cdr3_length: 14; clone_size: many; v_call: TRBV3-1; d_call: NA; cdr3_aa: CASSTAGRYYEQYF; cdr3_nt: TGTGCCAGCAGCACGGCAGGGAGGTACTACGAGCAGTACTTC
j_call: TRBJ2-2; cdr3_length: 15; clone_size: many; v_call: TRBV7-9; d_call: NA; cdr3_aa: CASSLWGRGTGELFF; cdr3_nt: TGTGCCAGCAGCCTATGGGGACGAGGCACCGGGGAGCTGTTTTTT
j_call: TRBJ2-7; cdr3_length: 13; clone_size: many; v_call: TRBV6-2/TRBV6-3; d_call: NA; cdr3_aa: CASRGTGTYEQYF; cdr3_nt: TGTGCCAGCAGAGGAACAGGGACTTACGAGCAGTACTTC
j_call: TRBJ2-2; cdr3_length: 17; clone_size: many; v_call: TRBV7-8; d_call: TRBD2; cdr3_aa: CASSNPGLVANTGELFF; cdr3_nt: TGTGCCAGCAGCAACCCGGGACTAGTAGCGAACACCGGGGAGCTGTTTTTT
j_call: TRBJ1-2; cdr3_length: 16; clone_size: few; v_call: TRBV10-2; d_call: NA; cdr3_aa: CASSESTRGGAYGYTF; cdr3_nt: TGCGCCAGCAGTGAGTCGACTCGGGGAGGGGCGTATGGCTACACCTTC
j_call: TRBJ2-7; cdr3_length: 14; clone_size: many; v_call: TRBV6-2/TRBV6-3; d_call: NA; cdr3_aa: CASSYSGTAYEQYF; cdr3_nt: TGTGCCAGCAGTTACTCCGGGACGGCCTACGAGCAGTACTTC
j_call: TRBJ2-1; cdr3_length: 15; clone_size: many; v_call: TRBV7-2; d_call: TRBD2; cdr3_aa: CASSSSVGGLANEFF; cdr3_nt: TGTGCCAGCAGCTCCTCGGTGGGAGGACTAGCTAACGAGTTCTTC
j_call: TRBJ2-7; cdr3_length: 15; clone_size: many; v_call: TRBV7-2; d_call: TRBD1; cdr3_aa: CASSLEGQGVYEQYF; cdr3_nt: TGTGCCAGCAGCTTAGAGGGACAGGGTGTGTACGAGCAGTACTTC
j_call: TRBJ1-1; cdr3_length: 14; clone_size: many; v_call: TRBV12-3/TRBV12-4; d_call: NA; cdr3_aa: CASSLGQIGTEAFF; cdr3_nt: TGTGCCAGCAGTTTAGGACAGATCGGCACTGAAGCTTTCTTT
j_call: TRBJ1-2; cdr3_length: 14; clone_size: many; v_call: TRBV7-2; d_call: TRBD1; cdr3_aa: CASSLSGTAYGYTF; cdr3_nt: TGTGCCAGCAGCTTATCAGGGACAGCCTATGGCTACACCTTC
j_call: TRBJ2-6; cdr3_length: 15; clone_size: many; v_call: TRBV14; d_call: NA; cdr3_aa: CASSRRFSGANVLTF; cdr3_nt: TGTGCCAGCAGCCGACGGTTCTCTGGGGCCAACGTCCTGACTTTC
j_call: TRBJ2-6; cdr3_length: 18; clone_size: many; v_call: TRBV18; d_call: TRBD2; cdr3_aa: CASSPPGRGNSGANVLTF; cdr3_nt: TGTGCCAGCTCACCACCGGGGAGGGGAAACTCTGGGGCCAACGTCCTGACTTTC
j_call: TRBJ1-1; cdr3_length: 16; clone_size: many; v_call: TRBV19; d_call: TRBD1; cdr3_aa: CASSIKSPQGSPEAFF; cdr3_nt: TGTGCCAGTAGTATTAAGTCCCCACAGGGGAGCCCTGAAGCTTTCTTT
j_call: TRBJ2-1; cdr3_length: 16; clone_size: many; v_call: TRBV9; d_call: NA; cdr3_aa: CASSFNRDVGGNEQFF; cdr3_nt: TGTGCCAGCAGCTTCAACCGGGACGTGGGGGGCAATGAGCAGTTCTTC
j_call: TRBJ2-2; cdr3_length: 15; clone_size: many; v_call: TRBV4-3; d_call: NA; cdr3_aa: CASSHSTANTGELFF; cdr3_nt: TGCGCCAGCAGCCACTCGACAGCGAACACCGGGGAGCTGTTTTTT
j_call: TRBJ1-5; cdr3_length: 13; clone_size: many; v_call: TRBV2; d_call: NA; cdr3_aa: CASRRDSNQPQHF; cdr3_nt: TGTGCCAGCAGGAGGGATAGCAATCAGCCCCAGCATTTT